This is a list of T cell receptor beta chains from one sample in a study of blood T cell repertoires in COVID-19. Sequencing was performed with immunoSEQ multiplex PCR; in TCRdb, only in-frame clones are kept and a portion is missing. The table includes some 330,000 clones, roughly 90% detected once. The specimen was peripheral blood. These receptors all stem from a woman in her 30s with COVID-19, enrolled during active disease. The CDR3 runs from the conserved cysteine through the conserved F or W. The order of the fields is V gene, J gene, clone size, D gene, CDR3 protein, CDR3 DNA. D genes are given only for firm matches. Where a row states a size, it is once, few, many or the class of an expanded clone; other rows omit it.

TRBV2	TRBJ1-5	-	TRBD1	CASSDRTGPRRPQHF	TGTGCCAGCAGCGATAGGACAGGCCCGCGAAGGCCCCAGCATTTT
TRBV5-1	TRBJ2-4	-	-	CASSLLLRLGLAKNIQYF	TGCGCCAGCAGCTTGCTTTTAAGGCTAGGACTAGCCAAAAACATTCAGTACTTC
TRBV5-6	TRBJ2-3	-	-	CASSPSTDTQYF	TGTGCCAGCAGCCCCTCCACAGATACGCAGTATTTT
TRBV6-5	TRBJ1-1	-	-	CAGMRGGGDTEAFF	TGTGCCGGAATGAGGGGAGGGGGGGACACTGAAGCTTTCTTT
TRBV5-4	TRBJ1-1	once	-	CASSLSGGAEAFF	TGTGCCAGCAGCTTGTCGGGGGGAGCTGAAGCTTTCTTT
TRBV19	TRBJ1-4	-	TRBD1	CAAADRGHEKLFF	TGTGCCGCAGCGGACAGGGGGCACGAAAAACTGTTTTTT
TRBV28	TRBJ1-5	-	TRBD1	CASSRPGQRYQPQHF	TGTGCCAGCAGTAGGCCGGGACAGAGGTATCAGCCCCAGCATTTT
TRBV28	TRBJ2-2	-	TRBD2	CASSLSSGPGELFF	TGTGCCAGCAGTTTATCTAGCGGCCCCGGGGAGCTGTTTTTT
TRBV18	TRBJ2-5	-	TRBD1	CASSIGTGQETQYF	TGTGCCAGCTCAATCGGGACAGGCCAAGAGACCCAGTACTTC
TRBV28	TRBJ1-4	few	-	CASSFQGRGINEKLFF	TGTGCCAGCAGTTTTCAGGGGAGGGGGATTAATGAAAAACTGTTTTTT
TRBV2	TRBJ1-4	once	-	CASSEGQGVVANEKLFF	TGTGCCAGCAGTGAAGGGCAGGGCGTAGTTGCTAATGAAAAACTGTTTTTT